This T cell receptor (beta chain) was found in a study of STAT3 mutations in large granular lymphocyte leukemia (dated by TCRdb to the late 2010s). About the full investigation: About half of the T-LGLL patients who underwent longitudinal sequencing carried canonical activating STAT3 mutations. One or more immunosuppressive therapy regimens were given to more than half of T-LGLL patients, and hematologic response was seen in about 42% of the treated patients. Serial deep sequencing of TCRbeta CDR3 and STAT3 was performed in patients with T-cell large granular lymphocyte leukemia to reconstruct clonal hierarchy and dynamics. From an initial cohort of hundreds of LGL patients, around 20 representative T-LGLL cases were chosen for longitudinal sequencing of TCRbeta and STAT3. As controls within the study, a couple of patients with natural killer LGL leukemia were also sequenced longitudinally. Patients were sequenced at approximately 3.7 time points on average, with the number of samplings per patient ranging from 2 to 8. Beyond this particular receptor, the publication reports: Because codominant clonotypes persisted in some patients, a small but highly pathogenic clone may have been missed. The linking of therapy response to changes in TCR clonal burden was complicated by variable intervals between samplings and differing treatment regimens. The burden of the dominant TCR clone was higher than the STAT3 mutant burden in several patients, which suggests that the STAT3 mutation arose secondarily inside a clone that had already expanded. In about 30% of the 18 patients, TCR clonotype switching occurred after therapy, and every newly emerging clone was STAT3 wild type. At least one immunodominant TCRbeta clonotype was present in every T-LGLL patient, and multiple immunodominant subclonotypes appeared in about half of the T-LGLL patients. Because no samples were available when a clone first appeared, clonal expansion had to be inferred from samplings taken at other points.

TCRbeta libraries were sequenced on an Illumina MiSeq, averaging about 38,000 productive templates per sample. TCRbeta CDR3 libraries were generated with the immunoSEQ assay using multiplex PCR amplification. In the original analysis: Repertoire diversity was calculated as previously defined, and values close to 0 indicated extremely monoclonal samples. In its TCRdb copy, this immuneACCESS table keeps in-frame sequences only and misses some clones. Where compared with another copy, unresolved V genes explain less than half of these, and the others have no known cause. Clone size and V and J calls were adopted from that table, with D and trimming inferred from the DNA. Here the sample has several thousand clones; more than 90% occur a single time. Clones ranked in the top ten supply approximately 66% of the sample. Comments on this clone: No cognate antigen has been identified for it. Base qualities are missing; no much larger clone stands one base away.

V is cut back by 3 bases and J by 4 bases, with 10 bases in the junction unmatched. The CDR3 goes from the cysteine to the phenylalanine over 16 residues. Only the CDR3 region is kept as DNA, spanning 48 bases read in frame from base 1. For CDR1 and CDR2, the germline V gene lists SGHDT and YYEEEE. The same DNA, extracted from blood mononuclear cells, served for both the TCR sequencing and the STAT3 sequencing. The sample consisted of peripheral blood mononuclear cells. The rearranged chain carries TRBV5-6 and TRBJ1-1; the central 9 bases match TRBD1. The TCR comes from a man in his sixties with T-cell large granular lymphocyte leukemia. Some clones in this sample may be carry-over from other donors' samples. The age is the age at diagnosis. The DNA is TGTGCCAGCAGCTCCAACAGGGGGCGGTGGAGCACTGAAGCTTTCTTT. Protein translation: CASSSNRGRWSTEAFF.